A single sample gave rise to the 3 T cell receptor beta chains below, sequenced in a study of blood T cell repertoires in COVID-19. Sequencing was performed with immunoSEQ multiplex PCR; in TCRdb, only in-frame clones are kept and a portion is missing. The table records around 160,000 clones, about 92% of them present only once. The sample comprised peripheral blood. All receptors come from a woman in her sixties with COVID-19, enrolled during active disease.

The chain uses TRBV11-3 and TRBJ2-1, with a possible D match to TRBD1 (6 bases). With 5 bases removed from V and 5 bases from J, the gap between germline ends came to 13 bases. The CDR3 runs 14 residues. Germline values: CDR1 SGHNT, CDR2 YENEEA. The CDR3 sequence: CASSRTVSDNEQFF. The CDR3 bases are TGTGCCAGCAGCCGGACAGTTTCCGACAATGAGCAGTTCTTC. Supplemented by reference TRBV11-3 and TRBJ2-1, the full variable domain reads EAGVVQSPRYKIIEKKQPVAFWCNPISGHNTLYWYLQNLGQGPELLIRYENEEAVDDSQLPKDRFSAERLKGVDSTLKIQPAELGDSAVYLCASSRTVSDNEQFFGPGTRLTVL.

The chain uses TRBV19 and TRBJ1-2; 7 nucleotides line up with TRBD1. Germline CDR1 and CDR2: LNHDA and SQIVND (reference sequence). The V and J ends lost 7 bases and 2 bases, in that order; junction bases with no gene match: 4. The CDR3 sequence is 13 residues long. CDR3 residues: CASTLGQNYGYTF. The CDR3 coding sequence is TGTGCCAGTACCCTGGGACAGAACTATGGCTACACCTTC.

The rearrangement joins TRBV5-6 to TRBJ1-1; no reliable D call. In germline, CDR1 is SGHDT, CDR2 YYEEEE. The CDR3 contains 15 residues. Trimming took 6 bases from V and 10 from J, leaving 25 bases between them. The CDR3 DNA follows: TGTGCCAGCAACTCCTTAACGCGGCCCGCGGAGGCAGCTTTCTTT. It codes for CASNSLTRPAEAAFF. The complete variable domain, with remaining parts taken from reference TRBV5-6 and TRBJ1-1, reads DAGVTQSPTHLIKTRGQQVTLRCSPKSGHDTVSWYQQALGQGPQFIFQYYEEEERQRGNFPDRFSGHQFPNYSSELNVNALLLGDSALYLCASNSLTRPAEAAFFGQGTRLTVV.